This TCR beta chain was found in a study of blood T cell repertoires in COVID-19. Authors' analysis steps: Reference gene primer amplification yielded estimated nucleated cell counts. Clones were sequenced by immunoSEQ multiplex PCR, and TCRdb holds only the in-frame ones, with some missing. That table is the source of V, J and clone size, and D and trimming were worked out from the DNA. The sample has roughly 30,000 clones, approximately 92% seen once. V shed 6 bases and J 2 bases; nucleotides not matched to a gene: 9. Germline V gene data show CDR1 as LNHDA and CDR2 as SQIVND (reference sequence). CDR3 size: 16 residues.

The V call is TRBV19, the J call TRBJ2-5; 10 nucleotides match TRBD2. The sequence was collected from a man older than 75 with acute or convalescent COVID-19. The specimen sequenced was peripheral blood. CDR3 bases: TGTGCCAGTAGCCGGAGGACTAGCGGTACACAAGAGACCCAGTACTTC. Its protein is CASSRRTSGTQETQYF.